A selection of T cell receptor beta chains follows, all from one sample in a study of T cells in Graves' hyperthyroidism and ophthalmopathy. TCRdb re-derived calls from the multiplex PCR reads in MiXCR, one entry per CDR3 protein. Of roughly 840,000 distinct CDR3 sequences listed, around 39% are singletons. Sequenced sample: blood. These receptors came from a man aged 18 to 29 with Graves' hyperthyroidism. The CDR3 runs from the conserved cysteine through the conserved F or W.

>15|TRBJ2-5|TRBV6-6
CASSSTTGRGETQYF
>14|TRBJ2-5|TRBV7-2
CASSFSDTQETQYF
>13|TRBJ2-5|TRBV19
CASSAGRQETQYF
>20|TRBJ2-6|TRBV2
CASSERTGGEQNGGANVLTF
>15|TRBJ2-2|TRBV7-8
CASSFWLAGTGELFF
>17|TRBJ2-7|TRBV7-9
CASSVHGGQASSYEQYF
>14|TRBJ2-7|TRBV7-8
CASSLLLITYEQYF
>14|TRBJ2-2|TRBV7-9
CAWSVPQVPRELFF
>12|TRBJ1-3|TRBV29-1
CSVRQGSNTIYF
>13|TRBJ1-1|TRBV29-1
CSVAPGMNTEAFF
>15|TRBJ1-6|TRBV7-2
CASSFVRGPNSPLHF
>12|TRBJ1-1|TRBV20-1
CSARGPDTEAFF
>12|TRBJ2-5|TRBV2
CASLNREETQYF
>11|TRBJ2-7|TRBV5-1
CASSSFDEQYF
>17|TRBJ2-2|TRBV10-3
CAISEPLGTGGTGELFF
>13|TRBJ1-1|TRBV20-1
CSATNRGPNEAFF
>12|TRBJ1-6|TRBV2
CASSEGLAGIHF
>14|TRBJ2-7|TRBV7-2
CASSWDGSPYEQYF
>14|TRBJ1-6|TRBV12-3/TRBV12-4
CASSLLAGQSGLHF
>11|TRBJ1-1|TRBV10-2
CASSEIRAAFF
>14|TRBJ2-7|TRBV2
CASRDRGSAYEQYF
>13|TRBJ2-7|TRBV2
CASKENFSYEQYF
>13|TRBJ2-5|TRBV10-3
CAISDRSQGTQYF
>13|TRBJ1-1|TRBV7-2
CASSLGGGSRAFF
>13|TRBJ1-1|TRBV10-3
CAITSTMNTEAFF
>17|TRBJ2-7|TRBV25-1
CASGRDRGDGVNYEQYF
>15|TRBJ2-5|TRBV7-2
CASSLSAGVGETQYF
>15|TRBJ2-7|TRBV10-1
CASSPGTGPSYEQYF
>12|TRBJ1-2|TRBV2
CASRGPGYGYTF
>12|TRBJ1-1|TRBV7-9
CASAKGALGGFF
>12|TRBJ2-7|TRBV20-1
CSARSGTYEQYF
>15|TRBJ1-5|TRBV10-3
CASSPGQGSNQPQHF
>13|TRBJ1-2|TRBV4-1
CASSQRGATGYTF
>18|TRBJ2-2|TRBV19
CASSSTSGRALSTGELFF
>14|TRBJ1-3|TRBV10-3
CAVREDGSGNTIYF
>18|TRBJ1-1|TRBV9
CASSRRGTGTNMNTEAFF
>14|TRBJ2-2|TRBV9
CASRLEWGTGELFF